This TCR beta chain was obtained from a study of breast tumors, draining lymph nodes, adjacent tissues. The V gene lost 2 bases and the J gene lost 0 bases, with 13 bases spanning the gap. Germline CDR1 SQVTM, CDR2 ANQGSEA. CDR3 size: 15 residues. In TCRdb, the multiplex PCR reads were re-called with MiXCR into one record per CDR3 protein. The profile shows about 22,000 distinct CDR3 sequences, roughly 60% of them singletons. The gene calls are TRBV29-1 and TRBJ1-2, with no clear D. Material: tumor-adjacent breast tissue. The clonotype comes from a female donor with breast cancer. Some clones in this sample may be carry-over from other donors' samples. CDR3 sequence reads: CSVERTINPNYGYTF. The CDR3 DNA reads as TGCAGCGTTGAAAGGACTATAAACCCTAACTATGGCTACACCTTC.